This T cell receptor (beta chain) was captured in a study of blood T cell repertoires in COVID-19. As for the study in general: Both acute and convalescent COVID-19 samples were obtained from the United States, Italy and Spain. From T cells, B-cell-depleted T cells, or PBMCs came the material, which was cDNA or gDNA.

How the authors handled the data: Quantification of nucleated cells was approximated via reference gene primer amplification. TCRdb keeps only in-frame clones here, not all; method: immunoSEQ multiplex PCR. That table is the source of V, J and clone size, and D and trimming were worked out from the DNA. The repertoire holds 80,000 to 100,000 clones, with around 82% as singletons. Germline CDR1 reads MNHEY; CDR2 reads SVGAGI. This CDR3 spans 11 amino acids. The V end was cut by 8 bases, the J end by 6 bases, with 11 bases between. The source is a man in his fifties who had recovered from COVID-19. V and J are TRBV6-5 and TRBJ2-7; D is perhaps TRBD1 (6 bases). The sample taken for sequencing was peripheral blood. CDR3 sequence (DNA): TGTGCCAGCCAGGGGCGAGCCGAGCAGTACTTC. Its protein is CASQGRAEQYF.